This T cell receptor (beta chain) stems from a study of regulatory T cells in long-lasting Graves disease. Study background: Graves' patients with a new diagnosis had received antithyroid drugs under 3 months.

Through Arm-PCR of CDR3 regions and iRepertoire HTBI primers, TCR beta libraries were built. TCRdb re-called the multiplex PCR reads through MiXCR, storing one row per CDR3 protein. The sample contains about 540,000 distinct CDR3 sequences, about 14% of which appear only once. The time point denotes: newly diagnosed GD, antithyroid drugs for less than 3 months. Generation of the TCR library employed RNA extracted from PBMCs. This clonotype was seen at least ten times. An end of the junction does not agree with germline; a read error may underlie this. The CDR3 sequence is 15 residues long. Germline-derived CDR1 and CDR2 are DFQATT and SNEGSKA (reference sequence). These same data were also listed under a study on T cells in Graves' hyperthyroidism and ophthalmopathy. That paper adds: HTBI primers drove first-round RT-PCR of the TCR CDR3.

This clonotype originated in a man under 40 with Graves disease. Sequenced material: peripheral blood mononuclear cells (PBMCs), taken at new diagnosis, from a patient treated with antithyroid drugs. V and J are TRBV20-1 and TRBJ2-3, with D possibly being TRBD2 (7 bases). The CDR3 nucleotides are TGCAGTGCTAGCCCCCTAGCGGAGGGGGTAGATACGCAGTACTTT. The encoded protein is CSASPLAEGVDTQYF.